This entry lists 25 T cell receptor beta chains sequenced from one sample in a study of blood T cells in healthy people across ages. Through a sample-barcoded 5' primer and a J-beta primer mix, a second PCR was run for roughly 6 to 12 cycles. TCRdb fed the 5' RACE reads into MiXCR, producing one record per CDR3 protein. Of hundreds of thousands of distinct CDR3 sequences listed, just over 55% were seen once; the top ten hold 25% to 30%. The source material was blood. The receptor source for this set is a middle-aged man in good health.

The CDR3, as DNA: TGTGCCAGCAGCTTAGTTATGAGCGGGAGGAACAATGAGCAGTACTTC. It specifies CASSLVMSGRNNEQYF. V is TRBV7-2 and J is TRBJ2-7; the match to TRBD2 covers 9 bases. The CDR3 length is 16 residues. Germline-derived CDR1 and CDR2 are SGHTA and FQGNSA. The V and J ends lost 1 base and 7 bases, in that order; junction bases with no gene match: 11.

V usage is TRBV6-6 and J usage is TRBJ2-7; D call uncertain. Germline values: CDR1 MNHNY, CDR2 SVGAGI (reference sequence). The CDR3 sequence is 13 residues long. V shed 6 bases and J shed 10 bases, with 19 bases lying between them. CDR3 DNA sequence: TGTGCCAGCAGCCCAGACGGGCATAGGGCCCAGTACTTC. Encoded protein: CASSPDGHRAQYF.

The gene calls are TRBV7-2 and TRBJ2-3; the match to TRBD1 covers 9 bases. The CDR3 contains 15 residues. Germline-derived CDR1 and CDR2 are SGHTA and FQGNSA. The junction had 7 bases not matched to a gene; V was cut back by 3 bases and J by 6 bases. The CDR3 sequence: CASSLRTGVRDTQYF. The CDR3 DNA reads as TGTGCCAGCAGCTTGCGGACAGGGGTTAGGGATACGCAGTATTTT.

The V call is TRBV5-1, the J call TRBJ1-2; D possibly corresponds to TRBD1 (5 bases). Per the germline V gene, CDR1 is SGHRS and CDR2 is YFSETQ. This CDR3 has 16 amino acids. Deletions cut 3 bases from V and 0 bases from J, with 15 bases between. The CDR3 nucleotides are TGCGCCAGCAGCTCGTCGGACAAGATCACTAACTATGGCTACACCTTC. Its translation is CASSSSDKITNYGYTF. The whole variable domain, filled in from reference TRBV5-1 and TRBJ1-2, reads KAGVTQTPRYLIKTRGQQVTLSCSPISGHRSVSWYQQTPGQGLQFLFEYFSETQRNKGNFPGRFSGRQFSNSRSEMNVSTLELGDSALYLCASSSSDKITNYGYTFGSGTRLTVV.

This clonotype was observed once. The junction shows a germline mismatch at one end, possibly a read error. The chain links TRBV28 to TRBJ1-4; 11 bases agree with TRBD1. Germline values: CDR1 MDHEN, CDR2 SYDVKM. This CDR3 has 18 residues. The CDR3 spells CTSSGERTGGAVDEKLFF. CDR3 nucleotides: TGTACCAGCAGTGGCGAAAGGACAGGGGGCGCAGTAGATGAAAAACTGTTTTTT. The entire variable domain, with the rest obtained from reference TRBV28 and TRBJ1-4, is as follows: DVKVTQSSRYLVKRTGEKVFLECVQDMDHENMFWYRQDPGLGLRLIYFSYDVKMKEKGDIPEGYSVSREKKERFSLILESASTNQTSMYLCTSSGERTGGAVDEKLFFGSGTQLSVL.

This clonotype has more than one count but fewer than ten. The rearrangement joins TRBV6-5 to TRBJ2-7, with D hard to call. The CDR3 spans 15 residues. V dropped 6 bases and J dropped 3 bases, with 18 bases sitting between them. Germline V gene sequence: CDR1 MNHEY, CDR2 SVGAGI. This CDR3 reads CASRPHPRNSYEQYF. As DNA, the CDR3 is TGTGCCAGCAGACCACACCCCCGTAACAGCTACGAGCAGTACTTC.

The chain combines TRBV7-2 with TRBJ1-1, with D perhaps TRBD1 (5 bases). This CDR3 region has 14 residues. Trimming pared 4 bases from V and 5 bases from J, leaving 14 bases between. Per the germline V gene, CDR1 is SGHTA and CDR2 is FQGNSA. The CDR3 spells CASSSSTGATEAFF. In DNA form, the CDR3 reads TGTGCCAGCAGCTCGAGTACTGGGGCAACTGAAGCTTTCTTT.

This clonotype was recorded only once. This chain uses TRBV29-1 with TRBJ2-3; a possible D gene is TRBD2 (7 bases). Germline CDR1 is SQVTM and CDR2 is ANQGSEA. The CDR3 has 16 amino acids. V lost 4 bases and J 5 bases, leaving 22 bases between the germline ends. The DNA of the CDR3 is TGCAGCGTTGGTGGCGAGGTCGGGGGGCGTGGAGATACGCAGTATTTT. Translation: CSVGGEVGGRGDTQYF.

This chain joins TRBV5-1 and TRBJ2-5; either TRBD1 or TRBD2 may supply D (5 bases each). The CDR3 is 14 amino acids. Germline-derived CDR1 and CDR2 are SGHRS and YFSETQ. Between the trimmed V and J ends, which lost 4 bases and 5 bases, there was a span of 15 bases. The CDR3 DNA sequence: TGCGCCAGCAGCCCTTCCGGGGCCAGGGAGACCCAGTACTTC. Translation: CASSPSGARETQYF. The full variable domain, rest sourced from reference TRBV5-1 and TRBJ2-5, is KAGVTQTPRYLIKTRGQQVTLSCSPISGHRSVSWYQQTPGQGLQFLFEYFSETQRNKGNFPGRFSGRQFSNSRSEMNVSTLELGDSALYLCASSPSGARETQYFGPGTRLLVL.

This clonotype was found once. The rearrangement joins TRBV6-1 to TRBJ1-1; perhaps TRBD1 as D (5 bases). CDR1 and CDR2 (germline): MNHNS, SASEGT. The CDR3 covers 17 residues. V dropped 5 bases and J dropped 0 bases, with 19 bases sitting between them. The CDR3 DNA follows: TGTGCCAGCAGTCCGGACATTGTAGGACCGATGAACACTGAAGCTTTCTTT. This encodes CASSPDIVGPMNTEAFF.

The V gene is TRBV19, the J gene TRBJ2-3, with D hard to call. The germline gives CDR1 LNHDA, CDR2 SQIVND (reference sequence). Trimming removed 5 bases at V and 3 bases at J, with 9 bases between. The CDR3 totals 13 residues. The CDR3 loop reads CASSDIRTDTQYF. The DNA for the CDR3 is TGTGCCAGTAGTGACATCAGAACAGATACGCAGTATTTT.

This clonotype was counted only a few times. CDR3 DNA: TGTGCCAGCAGCTTGGGTGGCCAGGGGGCAGTCTACGAGCAGTACTTC. Residues: CASSLGGQGAVYEQYF. The chain recombines TRBV7-2 with TRBJ2-7; 8 bases agree with TRBD1. From germline, CDR1 is SGHTA and CDR2 FQGNSA. With 3 bases clipped from V and 3 bases from J, the junction kept 10 bases outside the gene matches. The length of the CDR3 is 16 residues.

The CDR3 coding sequence is TGCAGTGCGCGGACAGGGGACTCCTACGAGCAGTACTTC. Translated: CSARTGDSYEQYF. This chain joins TRBV20-1 and TRBJ2-7; 9 nucleotides line up with TRBD1. V gave up 6 bases and J gave up 0 bases; unmatched junction bases: 3. The CDR3 contains 13 residues. Per the germline V gene, CDR1 is DFQATT and CDR2 is SNEGSKA (reference sequence).

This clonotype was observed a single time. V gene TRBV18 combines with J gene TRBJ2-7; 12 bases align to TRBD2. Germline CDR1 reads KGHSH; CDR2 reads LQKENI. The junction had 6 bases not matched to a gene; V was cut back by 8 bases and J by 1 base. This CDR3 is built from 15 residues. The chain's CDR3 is CASPSGGASSYEQYF. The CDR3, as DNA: TGTGCCAGCCCTAGCGGGGGGGCCAGTTCCTACGAGCAGTACTTC.

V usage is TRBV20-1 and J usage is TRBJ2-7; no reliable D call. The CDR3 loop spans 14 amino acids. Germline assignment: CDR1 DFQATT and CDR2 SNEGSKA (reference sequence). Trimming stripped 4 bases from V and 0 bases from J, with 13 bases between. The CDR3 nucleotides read TGCAGTGCTAAAAATAGAACCTTCTCCTACGAGCAGTACTTC. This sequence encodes CSAKNRTFSYEQYF.

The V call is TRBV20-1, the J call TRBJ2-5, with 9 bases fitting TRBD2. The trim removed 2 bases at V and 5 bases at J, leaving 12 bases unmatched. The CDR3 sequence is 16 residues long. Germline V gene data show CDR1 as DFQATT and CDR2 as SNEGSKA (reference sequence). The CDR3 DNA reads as TGCAGTGCTAGACGGGGGCTAGCGGGGATGAGGGAGACCCAGTACTTC. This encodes CSARRGLAGMRETQYF.

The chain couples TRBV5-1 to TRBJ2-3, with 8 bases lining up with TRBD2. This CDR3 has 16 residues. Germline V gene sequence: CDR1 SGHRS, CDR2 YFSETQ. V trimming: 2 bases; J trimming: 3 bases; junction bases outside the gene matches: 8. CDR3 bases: TGCGCCAGCAGCTTAGCGGGGGACCACAAAACAGATACGCAGTATTTT. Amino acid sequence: CASSLAGDHKTDTQYF. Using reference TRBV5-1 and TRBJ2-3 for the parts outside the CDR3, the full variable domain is KAGVTQTPRYLIKTRGQQVTLSCSPISGHRSVSWYQQTPGQGLQFLFEYFSETQRNKGNFPGRFSGRQFSNSRSEMNVSTLELGDSALYLCASSLAGDHKTDTQYFGPGTRLTVL.

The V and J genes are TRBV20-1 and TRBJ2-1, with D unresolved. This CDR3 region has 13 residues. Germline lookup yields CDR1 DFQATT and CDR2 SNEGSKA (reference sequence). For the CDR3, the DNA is TGCAGCTGTAATCGGCTTATCGACAATGAGCAGTTCTTC. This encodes CSCNRLIDNEQFF.

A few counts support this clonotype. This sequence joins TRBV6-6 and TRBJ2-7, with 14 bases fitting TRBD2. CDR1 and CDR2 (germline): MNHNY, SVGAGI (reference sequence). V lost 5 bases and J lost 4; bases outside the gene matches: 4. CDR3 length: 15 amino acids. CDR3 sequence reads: CASSGTSGRSYEQYF. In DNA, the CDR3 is TGTGCCAGCAGTGGGACTAGCGGGAGATCGTACGAGCAGTACTTC.

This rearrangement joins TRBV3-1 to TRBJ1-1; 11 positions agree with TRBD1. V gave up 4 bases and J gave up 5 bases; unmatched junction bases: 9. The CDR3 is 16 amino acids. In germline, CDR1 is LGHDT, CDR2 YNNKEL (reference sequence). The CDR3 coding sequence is TGTGCCAGCAGCCCAGGACAGGGGGCAGGAGAAACTGAAGCTTTCTTT. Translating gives CASSPGQGAGETEAFF. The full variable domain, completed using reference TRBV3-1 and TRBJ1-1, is DTAVSQTPKYLVTQMGNDKSIKCEQNLGHDTMYWYKQDSKKFLKIMFSYNNKELIINETVPNRFSPKSPDKAHLNLHINSLELGDSAVYFCASSPGQGAGETEAFFGQGTRLTVV.

CDR3 residues: CASNGGGVSYEQYF. CDR3 bases: TGTGCCAGCAACGGGGGGGGAGTCTCCTACGAGCAGTACTTC. The rearrangement uses TRBV28 and TRBJ2-7; 8 nucleotides match TRBD2. The germline V gene has CDR1 MDHEN and CDR2 SYDVKM. With V trimmed by 7 bases and J by 0 bases, 5 bases remained unmatched. This CDR3 region has 14 residues.

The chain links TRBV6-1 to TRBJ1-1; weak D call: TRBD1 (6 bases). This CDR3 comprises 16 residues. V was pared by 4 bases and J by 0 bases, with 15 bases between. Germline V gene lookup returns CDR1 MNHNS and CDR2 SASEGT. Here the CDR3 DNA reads TGTGCCAGCAGTGGTTCCCCGACAGGCTTGAACACTGAAGCTTTCTTT. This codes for CASSGSPTGLNTEAFF.

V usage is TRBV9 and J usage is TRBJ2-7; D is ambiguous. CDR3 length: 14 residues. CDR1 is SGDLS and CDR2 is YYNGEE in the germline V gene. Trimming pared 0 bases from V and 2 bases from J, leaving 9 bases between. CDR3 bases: TGTGCCAGCAGCGTAGATATGGGCCCCTACGAGCAGTACTTC. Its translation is CASSVDMGPYEQYF.

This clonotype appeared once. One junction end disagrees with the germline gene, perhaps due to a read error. CDR3 residues: CASTLRTGSVGELFF. CDR3 nucleotides: TGTGCCAGCACCTTAAGGACAGGTTCGGTCGGGGAGCTGTTTTTT. The genes are TRBV7-9 and TRBJ2-2, with TRBD1 identical over 7 bases. Germline values: CDR1 SEHNR, CDR2 FQNEAQ (reference sequence). CDR3 length: 15 residues.

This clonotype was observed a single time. CDR3 sequence reads: CASSELAGGYTDTQYF. CDR3 bases: TGTGCCAGCTCGGAACTAGCGGGAGGATACACAGATACGCAGTATTTT. The chain employs TRBV18 and TRBJ2-3; TRBD2 aligns across 12 bases. The CDR3 covers 16 residues. Per germline, CDR1 KGHSH and CDR2 LQKENI. Losses at the gene ends were 6 bases for V and 2 bases for J; bases not matched to a gene: 6.